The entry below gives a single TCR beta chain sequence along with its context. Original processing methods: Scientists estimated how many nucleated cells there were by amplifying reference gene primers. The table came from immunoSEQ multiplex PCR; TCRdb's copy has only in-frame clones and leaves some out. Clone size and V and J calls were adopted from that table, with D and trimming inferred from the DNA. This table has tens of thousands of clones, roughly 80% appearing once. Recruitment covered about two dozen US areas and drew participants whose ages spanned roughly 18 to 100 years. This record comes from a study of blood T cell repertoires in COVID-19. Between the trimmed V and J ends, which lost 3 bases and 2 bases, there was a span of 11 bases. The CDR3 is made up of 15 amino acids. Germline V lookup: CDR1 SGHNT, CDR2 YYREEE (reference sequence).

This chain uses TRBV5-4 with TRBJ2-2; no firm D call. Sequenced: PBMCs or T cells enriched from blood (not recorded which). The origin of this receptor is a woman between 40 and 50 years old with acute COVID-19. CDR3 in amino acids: CASSSIDINTGELFF. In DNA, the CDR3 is TGTGCCAGCAGCTCTATTGACATTAACACCGGGGAGCTGTTTTTT. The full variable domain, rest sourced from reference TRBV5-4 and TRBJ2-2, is ETGVTQSPTHLIKTRGQQVTLRCSSQSGHNTVSWYQQALGQGPQFIFQYYREEENGRGNFPPRFSGLQFPNYSSELNVNALELDDSALYLCASSSIDINTGELFFGEGSRLTVL.